This T cell receptor beta chain was obtained from a study of spatial heterogeneity in lung cancer. Study details: The study sequenced follow-up PBMC samples when they were available, at a median of about 23 months after resection.

The sample's time point: blood at routine non-recurrence follow-up after resection. Frozen PBMC, nontumor lung or tumor provided whole RNA, which was sequenced unsorted. TCRdb reanalysed the 5' RACE reads using MiXCR and keeps one entry per CDR3 protein. The table lists roughly 120,000 distinct CDR3 sequences, 9% to 15% of them singletons, with 16% in the top ten. Per the germline V gene, CDR1 is SQVTM and CDR2 is ANQGSEA. V was shortened by 7 bases and J by 7 bases, with 12 bases between the two germline ends. This CDR3 has 11 residues. A few counts support this clonotype. The specimen comprised PBMCs, sampled at follow-up. This TCR was sampled from a male donor with early-stage non-small cell lung cancer. The chain has TRBV29-1 and TRBJ2-3; D is perhaps TRBD2 (6 bases). DNA of the CDR3: TGCAGCGGAGTTCGGGGGAATACGCAGTATTTT. Amino acids: CSGVRGNTQYF.